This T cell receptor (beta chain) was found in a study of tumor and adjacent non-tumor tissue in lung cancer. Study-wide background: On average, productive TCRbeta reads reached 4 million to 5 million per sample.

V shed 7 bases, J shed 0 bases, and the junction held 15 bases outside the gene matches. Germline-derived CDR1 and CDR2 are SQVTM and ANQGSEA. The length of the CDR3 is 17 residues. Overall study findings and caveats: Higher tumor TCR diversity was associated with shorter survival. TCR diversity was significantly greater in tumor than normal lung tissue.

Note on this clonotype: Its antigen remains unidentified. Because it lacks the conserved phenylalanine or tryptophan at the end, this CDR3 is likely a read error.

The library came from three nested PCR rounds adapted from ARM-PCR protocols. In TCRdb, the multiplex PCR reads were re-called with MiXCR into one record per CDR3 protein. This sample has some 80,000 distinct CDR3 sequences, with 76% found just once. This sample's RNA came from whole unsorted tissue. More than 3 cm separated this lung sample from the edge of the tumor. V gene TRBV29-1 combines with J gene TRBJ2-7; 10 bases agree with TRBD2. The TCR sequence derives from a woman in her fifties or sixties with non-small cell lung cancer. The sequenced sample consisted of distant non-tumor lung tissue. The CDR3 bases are TGCAGCGCTCGCCTAGCGGGAGCGAGGAGGGGCTCCTACGAGCAGTACTTA. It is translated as CSARLAGARRGSYEQYL.